One and the same sample provided the 7 T cell receptor beta chains below, sequenced in a study of CD8+ T cells in alopecia areata. After isolation, RNA underwent reverse transcription to generate cDNA as the sequencing template. Data came from immunoSEQ multiplex PCR; TCRdb stores just in-frame clones and leaves some out. The top ten clones hold about 40% of a sample with 140,000 to 150,000 clones, around two thirds of them seen once. Sequencing input: CD8+ T cells sorted from blood. The receptors come from a human donor in good health.

The rearrangement uses TRBV30 and TRBJ2-2, with 11 bases that match TRBD2. Germline CDR1 reads GTSNPN; CDR2 reads SVGIG (reference sequence). With V trimmed by 5 bases and J by 6 bases, 5 bases remained unmatched. The CDR3 sequence is 14 residues long. The CDR3 DNA sequence: TGTGCCTGGGGGTTAGCGGGAGGGGCCGGGGAGCTGTTTTTT. This translates into CAWGLAGGAGELFF.

The rearrangement links TRBV13 to TRBJ2-7; 7 nucleotides match TRBD1. V lost 3 bases, J lost 6 bases, and 5 bases stayed unmatched. CDR1 is PRHDT and CDR2 is FYEKMQ in the germline V gene (reference sequence). The CDR3 extends over 13 amino acids. The CDR3 DNA follows: TGTGCCAGCAGCTTGAACAGGGGTTCCGAGCAGTACTTC. Amino acid sequence: CASSLNRGSEQYF.

This clone has a handful of counts. This chain links TRBV29-1 with TRBJ1-1; 9 positions match TRBD1. The CDR3 has 16 amino acids. CDR1 is SQVTM, CDR2 ANQGSEA, per germline. With 2 bases clipped from V and 4 bases from J, the junction kept 11 bases outside the gene matches. The CDR3 DNA reads TGCAGCGTTGAAACCCGGGACAGGGCCAGTAGCACTGAAGCTTTCTTT. This codes for CSVETRDRASSTEAFF.

This clone was seen once. The chain combines TRBV27 with TRBJ2-7; 8 bases are shared with TRBD2. J was trimmed by 0 bases and V by 5 bases; bases with no gene match: 6. The CDR3 runs 15 residues. Germline CDR1 is MNHEY and CDR2 is SMNVEV (reference sequence). The CDR3 nucleotides are TGTGCCAGCAGTCCGTTGACTAGCGCCTCCTACGAGCAGTACTTC. This translates into CASSPLTSASYEQYF.

V and J are TRBV12-5 and TRBJ2-2; 9 positions agree with TRBD1. CDR1 is LGHNT and CDR2 is FRNRAP in the germline V gene. V trimming: 5 bases; J trimming: 3 bases; junction bases outside the gene matches: 7. The CDR3 totals 16 residues. Here the CDR3 reads CASGHRQGEYTGELFF. DNA for the CDR3: TGTGCTAGTGGTCATCGACAGGGGGAGTACACCGGGGAGCTGTTTTTT.

The chain combines TRBV4-2 with TRBJ2-7; no clear D. Germline CDR1 reads LGHNA; CDR2 reads YNFKEQ. Trimming took 0 bases from V and 0 from J, leaving 6 bases between them. The CDR3 is 14 amino acids. The CDR3 bases are TGTGCCAGCAGCCAAGAGTCGGTCTCCTACGAGCAGTACTTC. Translation gives CASSQESVSYEQYF.

The chain has TRBV5-6 and TRBJ2-2; 7 bases match TRBD1. Germline V CDR1 and CDR2: SGHDT, YYEEEE. The ends lost 4 bases at V and 4 bases at J; junction bases unmatched: 4. The length of the CDR3 is 14 residues. In nucleotides, the CDR3 is TGTGCCAGCAGCCGCACAGGGGCCACCGGGGAGCTGTTTTTT. This translates into CASSRTGATGELFF.